This is a list of T cell receptor beta chains from one sample in a study of regulatory T cells in long-lasting Graves disease. MiXCR, run by TCRdb on the multiplex PCR reads, gives a single entry per CDR3 protein. This table holds under 500,000 distinct CDR3 sequences, about 20% found once. Sequencing used peripheral blood mononuclear cells (PBMCs), obtained when the disease was refractory, from a patient treated with antithyroid drugs. Source of these receptors: a female donor with Graves disease. Each CDR3 is given with its conserved first and last residue. Fields, in order: V gene, D gene, clone size, J gene, CDR3 protein, CDR3 DNA. D genes are given only for firm matches. Clone size is not always given. Where it is, it says once, few, many or a class for expanded clones.

>TRBV24-1|.|.|TRBJ2-3
CATRRGGQDTQYF
TGTGCCACCAGACGAGGGGGGCAAGATACGCAGTATTTT
>TRBV12-3/TRBV12-4|TRBD2|.|TRBJ2-5
CASSPPGLAGVLRETQYF
TGTGCCAGCAGCCCGCCGGGACTAGCGGGAGTACTCCGAGAGACCCAGTACTTC
>TRBV28|TRBD2|many|TRBJ2-7
CASSPQREGLHEQYF
TGTGCCAGCAGTCCGCAGCGGGAGGGCCTCCACGAGCAGTACTTC
>TRBV10-2|TRBD2|many|TRBJ2-7
CASSRAGETYEQYF
TGCGCCAGCAGTCGGGCGGGAGAGACCTACGAGCAGTACTTC
>TRBV5-1|.|.|TRBJ1-1
CASAHGLGNTEAFF
TGCGCCAGCGCCCATGGGTTAGGGAACACTGAAGCTTTCTTT
>TRBV6-1|TRBD1|.|TRBJ2-6
CASRNPGQGLFSGANVLTF
TGTGCCAGCAGGAACCCTGGACAGGGACTTTTCTCTGGGGCCAACGTCCTGACTTTC
>TRBV7-2|.|few|TRBJ1-3
CASSHPGNTIYF
TGTGCCAGCAGCCACCCTGGAAACACCATATATTTT
>TRBV5-1|.|.|TRBJ2-7
CASSLGLGNSYEQYF
TGCGCCAGCAGCTTGGGTCTCGGAAATTCCTACGAGCAGTACTTC
>TRBV18|.|.|TRBJ2-7
CASSPAGRVDEQYF
TGTGCCAGCTCACCAGCAGGCAGGGTGGACGAGCAGTACTTC
>TRBV6-1|.|few|TRBJ1-1
CASRLRTALTNTEAFF
TGTGCCAGCAGACTACGGACAGCCCTTACGAACACTGAAGCTTTCTTT
>TRBV2|TRBD1|few|TRBJ2-6
CASSRTGAGANVLTF
TGTGCCAGCAGCCGGACAGGGGCTGGGGCCAACGTCCTGACTTTC
>TRBV7-3|.|.|TRBJ1-6
CASSAYNSPLHF
TGTGCCAGCAGCGCGTATAATTCACCCCTCCACTTT
>TRBV30|TRBD1|few|TRBJ1-5
CAWMEQGARRPQHF
TGTGCCTGGATGGAACAGGGGGCGCGTAGGCCCCAGCATTTT
>TRBV6-5|.|.|TRBJ2-3
CASSYSRGNTQYF
TGTGCCAGCAGTTACTCGAGGGGTAATACGCAGTATTTT
>TRBV20-1|TRBD1|.|TRBJ1-2
CSARDLLRDRAVNTF
TGCAGTGCTAGAGATCTCTTGCGGGACAGGGCCGTCAACACCTTC
>TRBV30|.|.|TRBJ2-1
CAWSQDGLSNEQFF
TGTGCCTGGAGTCAGGACGGGCTAAGTAATGAGCAGTTCTTC